Each of the 20 T cell receptor beta chains below was sequenced from the same sample in a study of T cell responses to AZD1222 COVID-19 vaccine. Sequencing was performed with immunoSEQ multiplex PCR; in TCRdb, only in-frame clones are kept and a portion is missing. Among some 180,000 clones listed, 85% to 95% were seen once. The sequenced sample was peripheral blood, obtained 28 days after the second AZD1222 dose. Receptors were obtained from an adult who received the AZD1222 COVID-19 vaccine.

This clone appeared a single time. The chain joins TRBV6-2 or TRBV6-3 to TRBJ2-7, with D maybe TRBD2 (5 bases). This CDR3 contains 12 residues. Germline CDR1 and CDR2: MNHEY and SVGEGT. The V gene lost 6 bases and the J gene lost 3 bases, with 9 bases spanning the gap. CDR3 region: CASSNAGYEQYF. The CDR3 nucleotides are TGTGCCAGCAGCAACGCGGGCTACGAGCAGTACTTC.

V usage is TRBV5-5 and J usage is TRBJ1-4; D remains ambiguous. This CDR3 has 14 residues. V lost 0 bases, J lost 4 bases, and 7 bases lay in between. CDR1 and CDR2 (germline): SGHKS, YYEKEE (reference sequence). CDR3 bases: TGTGCCAGCAGCTTGGGGAATGTTAATGAAAAACTGTTTTTT. Protein: CASSLGNVNEKLFF.

The V and J genes are TRBV30 and TRBJ1-2, with D perhaps matching TRBD1 (6 bases). The CDR3 has 13 amino acids. V lost 1 base, J lost 4 bases, and 10 bases lay in between. Per the germline V gene, CDR1 is GTSNPN and CDR2 is SVGIG (reference sequence). The CDR3 protein is CAWSAGASYGYTF. CDR3 in DNA: TGTGCCTGGAGTGCGGGGGCTAGCTATGGCTACACCTTC.

This chain connects TRBV29-1 to TRBJ1-1; D remains ambiguous. The V gene's germline CDR1 is SQVTM and CDR2 ANQGSEA. The V end was cut by 5 bases, the J end by 1 base, with 11 bases between. CDR3 size: 13 residues. CDR3 DNA: TGCAGCGTTCAGGACTCCCCGAACACTGAAGCTTTCTTT. Translated: CSVQDSPNTEAFF.

The chain joins TRBV15 to TRBJ1-2, with D hard to call. This CDR3 has 12 residues. V was clipped by 0 bases and J by 8 bases, with 7 bases between them. CDR1 is LNHNV and CDR2 is YYDKDF in the germline V gene (reference sequence). As DNA, the CDR3 is TGTGCCACCAGCAGAGATCGGAGGGGCTACACCTTC. Protein: CATSRDRRGYTF.

The chain recombines TRBV5-1 with TRBJ2-2, with no clear D. Germline CDR1 is SGHRS and CDR2 is YFSETQ. Trimming shortened V by 2 bases and J by 6 bases, and 8 bases separated the two germline ends. The CDR3 is made up of 13 amino acids. CDR3 DNA: TGCGCCAGCAGCTTCAGTAATGCCGGGGAGCTGTTTTTT. Protein product: CASSFSNAGELFF.

The chain combines TRBV5-8 with TRBJ1-2; possibly TRBD1 for D (6 bases). V dropped 2 bases and J dropped 8 bases, with 16 bases sitting between them. This CDR3 has 14 amino acids. Per germline, CDR1 SGHTS and CDR2 YDEGEE. CDR3 in amino acids: CASSFNRVRQGYTF. CDR3 sequence (DNA): TGTGCCAGCAGCTTCAACAGGGTGCGGCAAGGCTACACCTTC.

The V and J genes are TRBV28 and TRBJ1-1; D not certain. This CDR3 has 14 amino acids. V lost 6 bases and J 4 bases, leaving 15 bases between the germline ends. CDR1 is MDHEN and CDR2 is SYDVKM in the germline V gene. CDR3 protein: CASSQAGGITEAFF. CDR3 in DNA: TGTGCCAGCAGCCAAGCGGGAGGCATCACTGAAGCTTTCTTT.

The chain combines TRBV6-2 or TRBV6-3 with TRBJ1-2; D unclear. In germline, CDR1 is MNHEY, CDR2 SVGEGT. Trimming pared 4 bases from V and 3 bases from J, leaving 9 bases between. This CDR3 comprises 13 residues. CDR3 nucleotide sequence: TGTGCCAGCAGTTTGACCGGGGACTATGGCTACACCTTC. This translates into CASSLTGDYGYTF.

This clone was seen just once. The chain has TRBV29-1 and TRBJ1-5, with D maybe TRBD1 (5 bases). V was trimmed by 4 bases and J by 5 bases, leaving 12 bases between them. Germline CDR1 SQVTM, CDR2 ANQGSEA. The CDR3 is 13 residues long. In nucleotides, the CDR3 is TGCAGCGTTGTGGTTGAGGGGCATCAGCCCCAGCATTTT. It translates to CSVVVEGHQPQHF. The whole variable domain, filled in from reference TRBV29-1 and TRBJ1-5, reads SAVISQKPSRDICQRGTSLTIQCQVDSQVTMMFWYRQQPGQSLTLIATANQGSEATYESGFVIDKFPISRPNLTFSTLTVSNMSPEDSSIYLCSVVVEGHQPQHFGDGTRLSIL.

The chain employs TRBV29-1 and TRBJ2-1; D is possibly TRBD2 (7 bases). The CDR3 is 12 residues long. Germline V CDR1 and CDR2: SQVTM, ANQGSEA. V gave up 6 bases and J gave up 8 bases, with 14 bases separating them. CDR3 sequence (DNA): TGCAGCGTGGGGTCGGGGGGCTATGAGCAGTTCTTC. It codes for CSVGSGGYEQFF.

The chain carries TRBV27 and TRBJ1-5; 12 nucleotides line up with TRBD1. J lost 6 bases, V lost 4 bases, and 7 bases had no gene match. The germline CDR1 and CDR2 sequences are MNHEY and SMNVEV (reference sequence). The CDR3 has 16 residues. DNA for the CDR3: TGTGCCAGCAGTTCCCGGGACAGGGGGCTCCCTCAGCCCCAGCATTTT. Its translation: CASSSRDRGLPQPQHF.

The CDR3 region is CASTLAGPFNQPQHF. The CDR3 nucleotides are TGTGCCAGCACCCTCGCGGGGCCCTTCAATCAGCCCCAGCATTTT. The chain carries TRBV28 and TRBJ1-5; D is perhaps TRBD1 (5 bases). Trimming left V 7 bases short and J 3 bases short, with 16 bases between. The CDR3 loop spans 15 amino acids. From germline, CDR1 is MDHEN and CDR2 SYDVKM.

The CDR3 coding sequence is TGTGCCAGCAGCGGAACGACGGCTCCTCCCAGGGAGCTGTTTTTT. Translation: CASSGTTAPPRELFF. The J gene is TRBJ2-2, the V gene TRBV9; D gene ambiguous. V was trimmed by 3 bases and J by 9 bases, leaving 18 bases between them. The CDR3 runs to 15 residues. The germline gives CDR1 SGDLS, CDR2 YYNGEE.

The rearrangement uses TRBV7-9 and TRBJ2-1; no clear D. CDR3 length: 13 residues. V gave up 5 bases and J gave up 0 bases, with 5 bases separating them. Germline lookup yields CDR1 SEHNR and CDR2 FQNEAQ (reference sequence). CDR3: CASSPSSYNEQFF. The CDR3 DNA reads as TGTGCCAGCAGCCCGAGCTCCTACAATGAGCAGTTCTTC.

This chain connects TRBV6-5 to TRBJ1-1, with unresolved D. The germline V gene has CDR1 MNHEY and CDR2 SVGAGI. With 2 bases removed from V and 6 bases from J, the gap between germline ends came to 16 bases. CDR3 size: 15 residues. DNA for the CDR3: TGTGCCAGCAGTTACCATCAAGGACCCAACCCTGAAGCTTTCTTT. Its protein is CASSYHQGPNPEAFF.

The chain combines TRBV19 with TRBJ1-6, with 7 bases identical to TRBD1. V was pared by 5 bases and J by 2 bases, with 3 bases of the junction left unmatched. The germline CDR1 and CDR2 sequences are LNHDA and SQIVND (reference sequence). The CDR3 covers 15 residues. CDR3 sequence (DNA): TGTGCCAGTAGTGACGGGACAGCCTATAATTCACCCCTCCACTTT. As protein: CASSDGTAYNSPLHF.

V gene TRBV7-8 combines with J gene TRBJ2-4; D remains ambiguous. The CDR3 has 14 residues. Looked up from germline, CDR1 is SGHVS and CDR2 is FQNEAQ. Deletions cut 5 bases from V and 1 base from J, with 9 bases between. The CDR3 protein is CASSPTTAKNIQYF. The CDR3 nucleotides are TGTGCCAGCAGCCCGACGACGGCCAAAAACATTCAGTACTTC.

The chain recombines TRBV27 with TRBJ2-5; D is uncertain. This CDR3 comprises 14 residues. CDR1 is MNHEY, CDR2 SMNVEV, per germline (reference sequence). V shed 0 bases and J shed 7 bases, with 12 bases lying between them. The CDR3 DNA sequence: TGTGCCAGCAGTTTATCTTCTGAGGACGGGACCCAGTACTTC. Amino acids: CASSLSSEDGTQYF.

This chain joins TRBV7-2 and TRBJ1-6; no reliable D call. The CDR3 consists of 13 residues. V was pared by 5 bases and J by 10 bases, with 12 bases between. Germline values: CDR1 SGHTA, CDR2 FQGNSA. The chain's CDR3 is CASSDKRESPLHF. CDR3 sequence (DNA): TGTGCCAGCAGCGACAAGCGGGAGTCACCCCTCCACTTT.